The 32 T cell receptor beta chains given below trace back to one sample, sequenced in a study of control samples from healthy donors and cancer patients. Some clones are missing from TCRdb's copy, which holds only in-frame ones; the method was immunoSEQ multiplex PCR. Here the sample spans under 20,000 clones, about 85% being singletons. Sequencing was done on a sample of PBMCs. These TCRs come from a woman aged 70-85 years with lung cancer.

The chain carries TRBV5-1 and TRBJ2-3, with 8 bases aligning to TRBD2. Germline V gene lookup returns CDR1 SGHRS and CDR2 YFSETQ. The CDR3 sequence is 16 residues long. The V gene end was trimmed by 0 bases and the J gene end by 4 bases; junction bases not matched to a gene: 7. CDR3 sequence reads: CASSLVNSGIADTQYF. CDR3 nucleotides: TGCGCCAGCAGCTTGGTGAATAGCGGGATCGCAGATACGCAGTATTTT. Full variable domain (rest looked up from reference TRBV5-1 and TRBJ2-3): KAGVTQTPRYLIKTRGQQVTLSCSPISGHRSVSWYQQTPGQGLQFLFEYFSETQRNKGNFPGRFSGRQFSNSRSEMNVSTLELGDSALYLCASSLVNSGIADTQYFGPGTRLTVL.

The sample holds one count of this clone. DNA for the CDR3: TGTGCCACCAGGGGGACAGGGTCCGGCGAGACCCAGTACTTC. Amino acid sequence: CATRGTGSGETQYF. This sequence joins TRBV24-1 and TRBJ2-5, with 9 bases aligning to TRBD1. Trimming took 7 bases from V and 5 from J; bases not matched to a gene: 7. Germline V gene data show CDR1 as KGHDR and CDR2 as SFDVKD. The CDR3 has 14 amino acids.

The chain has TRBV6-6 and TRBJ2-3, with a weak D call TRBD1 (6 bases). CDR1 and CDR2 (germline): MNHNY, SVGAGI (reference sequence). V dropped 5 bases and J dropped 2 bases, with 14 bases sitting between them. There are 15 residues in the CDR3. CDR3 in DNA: TGTGCCAGCAGTCCCGAAGGACAGTTCACAGATACGCAGTATTTT. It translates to CASSPEGQFTDTQYF.

In DNA form, the CDR3 reads TGTGCCAGCAGCGAGGGGTTGACAGGGACCCAGTACTTC. This encodes CASSEGLTGTQYF. The chain couples TRBV9 to TRBJ2-5, with a tentative D call TRBD1 (6 bases). V was shortened by 3 bases and J by 7 bases, with 13 bases between the two germline ends. Germline V lookup: CDR1 SGDLS, CDR2 YYNGEE. The CDR3 runs 13 residues.

Written as DNA, the CDR3 is TGTGCCAGCAGTTTCCGAGGACAGTATCAGCCCCAGCATTTT. Translated, it gives CASSFRGQYQPQHF. The chain has TRBV6-6 and TRBJ1-5, with D perhaps TRBD1 (6 bases). Germline CDR1 and CDR2: MNHNY and SVGAGI (reference sequence). This CDR3 comprises 14 residues. Trimming removed 4 bases from V and 5 bases from J, with 12 bases in between.

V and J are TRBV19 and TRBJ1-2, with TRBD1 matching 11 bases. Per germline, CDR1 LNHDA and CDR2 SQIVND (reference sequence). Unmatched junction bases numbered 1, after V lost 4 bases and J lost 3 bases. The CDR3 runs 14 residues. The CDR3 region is CASSRTGGDYGYTF. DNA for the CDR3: TGTGCCAGTAGTAGGACAGGGGGCGACTATGGCTACACCTTC.

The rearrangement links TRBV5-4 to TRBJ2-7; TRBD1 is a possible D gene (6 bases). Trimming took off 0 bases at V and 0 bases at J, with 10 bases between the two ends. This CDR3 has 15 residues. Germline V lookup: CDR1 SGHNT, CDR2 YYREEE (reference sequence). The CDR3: CASSLDPDSSYEQYF. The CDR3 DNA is TGTGCCAGCAGCTTGGACCCGGACAGCTCCTACGAGCAGTACTTC.

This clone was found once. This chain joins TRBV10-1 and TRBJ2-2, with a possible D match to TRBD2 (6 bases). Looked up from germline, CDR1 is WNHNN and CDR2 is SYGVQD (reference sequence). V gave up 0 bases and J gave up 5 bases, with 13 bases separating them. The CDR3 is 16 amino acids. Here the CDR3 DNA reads TGCGCCAGCAGTGAGTCTAGCGGACCCACTACCGGGGAGCTGTTTTTT. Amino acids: CASSESSGPTTGELFF.

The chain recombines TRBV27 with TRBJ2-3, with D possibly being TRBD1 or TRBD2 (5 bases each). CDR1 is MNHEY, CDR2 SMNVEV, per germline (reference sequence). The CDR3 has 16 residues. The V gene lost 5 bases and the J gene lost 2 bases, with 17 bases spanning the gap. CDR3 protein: CASSAQGAGFTDTQYF. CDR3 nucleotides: TGTGCCAGCAGTGCCCAAGGGGCGGGTTTCACAGATACGCAGTATTTT.

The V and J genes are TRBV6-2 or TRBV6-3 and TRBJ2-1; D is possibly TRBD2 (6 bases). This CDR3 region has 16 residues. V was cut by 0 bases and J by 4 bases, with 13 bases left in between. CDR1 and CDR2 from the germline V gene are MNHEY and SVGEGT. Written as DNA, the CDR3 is TGTGCCAGCAGTTACTCCGGCGGGACCGCTTACAATGAGCAGTTCTTC. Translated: CASSYSGGTAYNEQFF.

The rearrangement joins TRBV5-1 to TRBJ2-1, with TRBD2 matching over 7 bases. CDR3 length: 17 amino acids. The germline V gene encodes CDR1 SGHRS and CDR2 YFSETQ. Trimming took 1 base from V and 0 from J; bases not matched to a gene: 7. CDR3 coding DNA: TGCGCCAGCAGCTTGCGGCTAGCGGAAAACTCCTACAATGAGCAGTTCTTC. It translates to CASSLRLAENSYNEQFF.

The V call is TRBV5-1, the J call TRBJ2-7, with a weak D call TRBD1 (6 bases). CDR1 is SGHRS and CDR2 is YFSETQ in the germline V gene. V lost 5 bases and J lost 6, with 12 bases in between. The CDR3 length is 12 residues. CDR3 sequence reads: CASRTGSGEQYF. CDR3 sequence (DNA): TGCGCCAGCAGAACAGGGTCGGGCGAGCAGTACTTC.

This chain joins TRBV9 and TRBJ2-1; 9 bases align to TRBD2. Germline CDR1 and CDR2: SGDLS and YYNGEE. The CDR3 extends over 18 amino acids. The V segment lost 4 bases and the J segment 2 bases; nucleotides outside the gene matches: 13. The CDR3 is CASSPAASGNPAYNEQFF. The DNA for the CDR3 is TGTGCCAGCAGCCCAGCGGCTAGCGGGAATCCTGCCTACAATGAGCAGTTCTTC.

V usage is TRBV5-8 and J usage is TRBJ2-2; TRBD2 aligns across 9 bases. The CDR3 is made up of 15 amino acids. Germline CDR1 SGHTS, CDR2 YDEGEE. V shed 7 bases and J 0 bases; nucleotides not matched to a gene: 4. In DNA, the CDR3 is TGTGCCAGCGGGACTAGCCCTTCGAACACCGGGGAGCTGTTTTTT. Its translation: CASGTSPSNTGELFF.

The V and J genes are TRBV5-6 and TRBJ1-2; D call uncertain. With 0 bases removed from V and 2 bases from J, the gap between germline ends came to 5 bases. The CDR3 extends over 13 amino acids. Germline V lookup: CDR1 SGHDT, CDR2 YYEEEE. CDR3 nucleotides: TGTGCCAGCAGCTTGGGGATAAACTATGGCTACACCTTC. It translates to CASSLGINYGYTF.

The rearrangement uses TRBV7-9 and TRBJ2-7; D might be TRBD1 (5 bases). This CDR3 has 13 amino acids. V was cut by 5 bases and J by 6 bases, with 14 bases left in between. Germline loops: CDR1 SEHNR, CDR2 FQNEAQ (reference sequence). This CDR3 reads CASSTAGKSEQYF. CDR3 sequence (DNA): TGTGCCAGCAGCACCGCAGGGAAGAGCGAGCAGTACTTC.

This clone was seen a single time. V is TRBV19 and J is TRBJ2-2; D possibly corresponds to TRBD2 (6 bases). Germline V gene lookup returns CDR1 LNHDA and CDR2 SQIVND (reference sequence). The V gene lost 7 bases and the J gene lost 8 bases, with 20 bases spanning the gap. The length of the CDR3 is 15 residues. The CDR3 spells CASIDTPGGPGELFF. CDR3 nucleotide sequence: TGTGCCAGTATCGATACTCCCGGGGGACCGGGGGAGCTGTTTTTT.

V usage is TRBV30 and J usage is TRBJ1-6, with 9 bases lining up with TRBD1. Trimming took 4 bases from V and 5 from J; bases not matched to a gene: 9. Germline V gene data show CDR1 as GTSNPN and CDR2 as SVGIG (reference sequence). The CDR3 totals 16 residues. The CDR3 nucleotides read TGTGCCTGGACTGCAGAGGGGACAGGGCATAATTCACCCCTCCACTTT. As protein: CAWTAEGTGHNSPLHF.

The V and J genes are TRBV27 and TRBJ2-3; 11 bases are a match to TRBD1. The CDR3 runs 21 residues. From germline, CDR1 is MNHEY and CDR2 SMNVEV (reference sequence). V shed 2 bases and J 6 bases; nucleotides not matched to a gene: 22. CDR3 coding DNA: TGTGCCAGCAGTTTAGGATGGGGACAGGGGGGTCAGACTAGCGGACTGGATACGCAGTATTTT. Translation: CASSLGWGQGGQTSGLDTQYF.

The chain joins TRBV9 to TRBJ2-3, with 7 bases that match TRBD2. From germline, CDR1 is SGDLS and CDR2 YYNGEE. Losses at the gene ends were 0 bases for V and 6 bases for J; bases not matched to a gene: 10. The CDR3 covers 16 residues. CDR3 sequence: CASSVGAGAFTDTQYF. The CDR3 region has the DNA TGTGCCAGCAGCGTAGGGGCGGGAGCTTTCACGGATACGCAGTATTTT.

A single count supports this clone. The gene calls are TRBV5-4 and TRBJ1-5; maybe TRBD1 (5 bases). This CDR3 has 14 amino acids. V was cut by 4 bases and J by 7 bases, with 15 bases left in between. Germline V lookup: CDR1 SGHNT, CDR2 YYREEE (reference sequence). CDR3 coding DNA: TGTGCCAGCAGCAAGGACGGGGCGGGGCAGCCCCAGCATTTT. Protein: CASSKDGAGQPQHF. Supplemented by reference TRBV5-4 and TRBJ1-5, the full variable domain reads ETGVTQSPTHLIKTRGQQVTLRCSSQSGHNTVSWYQQALGQGPQFIFQYYREEENGRGNFPPRFSGLQFPNYSSELNVNALELDDSALYLCASSKDGAGQPQHFGDGTRLSIL.

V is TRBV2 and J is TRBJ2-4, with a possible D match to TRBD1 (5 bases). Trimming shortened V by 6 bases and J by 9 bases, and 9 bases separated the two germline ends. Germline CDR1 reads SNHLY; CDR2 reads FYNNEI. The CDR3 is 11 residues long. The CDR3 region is CASRGEGIQYF. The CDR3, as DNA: TGTGCCAGCAGAGGGGAAGGCATTCAGTACTTC.

The CDR3 spells CASSTGGTEAFF. CDR3 DNA sequence: TGTGCCAGCAGTACAGGGGGGACTGAAGCTTTCTTT. V is TRBV6-6 and J is TRBJ1-1; 8 bases are a match to TRBD1. There are 12 residues in the CDR3. The V gene end was trimmed by 5 bases and the J gene end by 5 bases; junction bases not matched to a gene: 1. The germline gives CDR1 MNHNY, CDR2 SVGAGI (reference sequence).

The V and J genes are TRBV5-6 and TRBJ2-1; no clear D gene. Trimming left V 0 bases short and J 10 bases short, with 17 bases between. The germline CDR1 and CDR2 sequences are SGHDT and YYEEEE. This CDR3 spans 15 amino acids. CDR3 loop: CASSLGVLRFREQFF. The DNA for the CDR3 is TGTGCCAGCAGCTTGGGGGTTTTGAGGTTCCGAGAGCAGTTCTTC.

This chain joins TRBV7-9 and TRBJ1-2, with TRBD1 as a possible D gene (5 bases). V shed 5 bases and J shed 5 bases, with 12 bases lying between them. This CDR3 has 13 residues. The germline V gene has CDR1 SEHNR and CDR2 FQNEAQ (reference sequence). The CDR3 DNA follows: TGTGCCAGCAGCCGGGACGGCAAATATGGCTACACCTTC. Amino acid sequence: CASSRDGKYGYTF.

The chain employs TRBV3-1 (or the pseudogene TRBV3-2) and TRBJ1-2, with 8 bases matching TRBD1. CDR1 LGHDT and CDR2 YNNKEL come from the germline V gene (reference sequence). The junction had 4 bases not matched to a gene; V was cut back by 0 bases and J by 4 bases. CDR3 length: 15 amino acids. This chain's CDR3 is CASSQETGAGYGYTF. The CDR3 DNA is TGTGCCAGCAGCCAAGAGACAGGGGCGGGCTATGGCTACACCTTC.

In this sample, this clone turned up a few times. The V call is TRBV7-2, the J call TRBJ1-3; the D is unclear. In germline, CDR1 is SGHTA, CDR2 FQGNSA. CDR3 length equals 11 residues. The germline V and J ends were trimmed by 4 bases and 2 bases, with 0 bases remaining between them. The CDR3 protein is CASSSGNTIYF. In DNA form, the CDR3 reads TGTGCCAGCAGCTCTGGAAACACCATATATTTT.

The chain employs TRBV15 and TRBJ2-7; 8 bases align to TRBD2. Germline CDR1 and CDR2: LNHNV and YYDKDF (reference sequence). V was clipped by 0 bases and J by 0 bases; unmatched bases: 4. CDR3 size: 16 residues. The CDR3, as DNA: TGTGCCACCAGCAGAGATCGGCGGGAGGACTCCTACGAGCAGTACTTC. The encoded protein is CATSRDRREDSYEQYF.

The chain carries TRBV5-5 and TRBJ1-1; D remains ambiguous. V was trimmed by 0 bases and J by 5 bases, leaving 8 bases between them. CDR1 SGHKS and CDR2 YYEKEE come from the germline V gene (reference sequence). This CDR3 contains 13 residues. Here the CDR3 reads CASSLGVGTEAFF. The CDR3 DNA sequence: TGTGCCAGCAGCTTGGGGGTCGGGACTGAAGCTTTCTTT.

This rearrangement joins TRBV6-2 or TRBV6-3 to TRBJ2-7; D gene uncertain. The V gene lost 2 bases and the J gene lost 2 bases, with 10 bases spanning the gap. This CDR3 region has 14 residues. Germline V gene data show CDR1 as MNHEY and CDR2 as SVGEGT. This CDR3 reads CASSYPSQTYEQYF. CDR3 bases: TGTGCCAGCAGTTACCCTAGTCAGACCTACGAGCAGTACTTC.

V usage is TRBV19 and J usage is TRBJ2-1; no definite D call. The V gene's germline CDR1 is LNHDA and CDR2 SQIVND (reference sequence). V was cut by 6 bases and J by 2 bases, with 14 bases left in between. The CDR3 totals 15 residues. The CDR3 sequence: CASSNKAIAYNEQFF. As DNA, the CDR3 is TGTGCCAGTAGCAATAAGGCCATCGCCTACAATGAGCAGTTCTTC.

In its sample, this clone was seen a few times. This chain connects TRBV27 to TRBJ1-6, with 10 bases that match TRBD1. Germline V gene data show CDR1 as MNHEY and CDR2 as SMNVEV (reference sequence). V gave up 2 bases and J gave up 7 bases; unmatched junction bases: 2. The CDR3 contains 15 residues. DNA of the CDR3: TGTGCCAGCAGTTTAAGACAGGGGGCGAATTCACCCCTCCACTTT. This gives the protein CASSLRQGANSPLHF.